Listed below are T cell receptor beta chains from one sample, sequenced in a study of OX40 agonist ivuxolimab in advanced cancers. Sequencing was performed with immunoSEQ multiplex PCR; in TCRdb, only in-frame clones are kept and a portion is missing. The sample has more than 40,000 clones, more than 70% seen once; the top ten hold approximately 1%. The sequences come from CD4+ or CD8+ T cells sorted from blood, collected in a trial of the OX40 agonist ivuxolimab. The receptor set was obtained from an adult with an advanced solid tumor such as melanoma, head and neck, liver or kidney cancer. The CDR3 runs from the conserved cysteine through the conserved F or W. The D gene is left open where the match is weak. A clone size is listed for some rows: how often the clone was seen (once, few, many), or a class if it is expanded.

j_call,d_call,v_call,clone_size,cdr3_nt,cdr3_aa
TRBJ2-5,TRBD1,TRBV6-1,.,TGTGCCAGCAGTGAAAGGACAGGGGGCGCCGAGACCCAGTACTTC,CASSERTGGAETQYF
TRBJ1-5,.,TRBV28,once,TGTGCCAGCAGTTTAGGACAGAGGCCCCATCAGCCCCAGCATTTT,CASSLGQRPHQPQHF
TRBJ2-1,.,TRBV9,.,TGTGCCAGCAGCGTAGATTTCGATGAGCAGTTCTTC,CASSVDFDEQFF
TRBJ1-1,TRBD1,TRBV6-1,.,TGTGCCAGCAGTCCTGGGACAGTGAACACTGAAGCTTTCTTT,CASSPGTVNTEAFF
TRBJ2-1,.,TRBV18,.,TGTGCCAGCTCACCACCCCTTATGAGCAGGGAGTTCAACAATGAGCAGTTCTTC,CASSPPLMSREFNNEQFF
TRBJ2-5,.,TRBV7-9,.,TGTGCCAGCAGCTTAGTAAGGGAGACCCAGTACTTC,CASSLVRETQYF
TRBJ2-2,.,TRBV18,.,TGTGCCAGCTCACCATGGTTGCCCGGGGGTTTGAACACCGGGGAGCTGTTTTTT,CASSPWLPGGLNTGELFF
TRBJ2-3,TRBD2,TRBV7-2,.,TGTGCCAGCAGCTTAGTAGGTCTAGCGGGAGGAAATACAGATACGCAGTATTTT,CASSLVGLAGGNTDTQYF
TRBJ1-5,.,TRBV28,.,TGTGCCAGCAGTTTAGTCGGGAATCAGCCCCAGCATTTT,CASSLVGNQPQHF
TRBJ2-2,.,TRBV6-1,.,TGTGCCAGCAGACCCCGGGGGCGGGACGGGGAGCTGTTTTTT,CASRPRGRDGELFF
TRBJ2-7,.,TRBV5-4,once,TGTGCCAGCAGCTTGGGCAGGGACGAGCAGTACTTC,CASSLGRDEQYF
TRBJ2-6,TRBD1,TRBV6-6,.,TGTGCCACCACGGGACAGGGGTCAGGGGCCAACGTCCTGACTTTC,CATTGQGSGANVLTF
TRBJ2-3,.,TRBV6-1,once,TGTGCCAGCAGTAGCGGACTAAGCACAGATACGCAGTATTTT,CASSSGLSTDTQYF
TRBJ1-2,.,TRBV28,.,TGTGCCAGCAGTTTAACCGGCTATGGCTACACCTTC,CASSLTGYGYTF
TRBJ2-3,TRBD2,TRBV7-2,.,TGTGCCAGCAGCTTCCTAGCGGACCCTAGCACAGATACGCAGTATTTT,CASSFLADPSTDTQYF
TRBJ2-3,.,TRBV2,.,TGTGCCAGCATATCGAGGGATCGGGCCACAGATACGCAGTATTTT,CASISRDRATDTQYF
TRBJ2-7,.,TRBV18,few,TGTGCCAGCTCACCAAGCGGATTTGTCTACGAGCAGTACTTC,CASSPSGFVYEQYF
TRBJ2-7,TRBD2,TRBV7-2,.,TGTGCCAGCAGCCCCCGCTTAGGCGGGGGGGGCGAGCAGTACTTC,CASSPRLGGGGEQYF
TRBJ2-7,.,TRBV28,.,TGTGCCAGCAGTTTGACAGGCGTCAGGTACGAGCAGTACTTC,CASSLTGVRYEQYF
TRBJ1-1,.,TRBV30,.,TGTGCCTGGAGCCGTGGAAGGGGCACTGAAGCTTTCTTT,CAWSRGRGTEAFF
TRBJ2-7,.,TRBV5-1,once,TGCGCCAGCAGCTCGGGCCTCTCCTACGAGCAGTACTTC,CASSSGLSYEQYF
TRBJ1-4,.,TRBV28,.,TGTGCCAGCAGTTCTCGCAGCGAAAAACTGTTTTTT,CASSSRSEKLFF
TRBJ1-2,.,TRBV25-1,.,TGTGCCAGCAGTGATCCGACAGGCCTCGGCGGCTACACCTTC,CASSDPTGLGGYTF
TRBJ2-5,.,TRBV6-6,once,TGTGCCAGCAGTTACCCGCGGGGATTCCAAGAGACCCAGTACTTC,CASSYPRGFQETQYF
TRBJ2-2,TRBD1,TRBV19,.,TGTGCCAGTAGCCTCCGGACAGGGGGTGGGACCGGGGAGCTGTTTTTT,CASSLRTGGGTGELFF
TRBJ1-5,.,TRBV7-2,.,TGTGCCAGCAGCCGCCAGGTAGGGGAGGGCCAGCCCCAGCATTTT,CASSRQVGEGQPQHF
TRBJ1-5,.,TRBV15,.,TGTGCCACCAGCAGATCCCTTAATCAGCCCCAGCATTTT,CATSRSLNQPQHF